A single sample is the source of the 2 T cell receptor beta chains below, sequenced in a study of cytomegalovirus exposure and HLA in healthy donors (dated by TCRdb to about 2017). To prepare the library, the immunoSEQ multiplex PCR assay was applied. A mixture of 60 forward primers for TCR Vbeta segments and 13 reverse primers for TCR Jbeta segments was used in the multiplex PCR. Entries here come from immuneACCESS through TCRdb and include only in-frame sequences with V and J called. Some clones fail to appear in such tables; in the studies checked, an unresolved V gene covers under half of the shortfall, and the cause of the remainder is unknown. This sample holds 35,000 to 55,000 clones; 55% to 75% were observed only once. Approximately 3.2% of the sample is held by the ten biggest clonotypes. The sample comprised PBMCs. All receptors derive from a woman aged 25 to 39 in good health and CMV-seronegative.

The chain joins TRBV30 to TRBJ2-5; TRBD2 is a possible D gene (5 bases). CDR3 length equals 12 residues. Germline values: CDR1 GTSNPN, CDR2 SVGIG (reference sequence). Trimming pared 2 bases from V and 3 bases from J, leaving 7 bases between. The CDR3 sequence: CAWSSGEETQYF. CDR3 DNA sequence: TGTGCCTGGAGTAGCGGCGAAGAGACCCAGTACTTC.

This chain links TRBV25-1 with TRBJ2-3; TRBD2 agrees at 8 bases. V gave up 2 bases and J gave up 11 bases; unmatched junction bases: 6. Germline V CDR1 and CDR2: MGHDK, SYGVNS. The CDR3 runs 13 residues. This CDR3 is CASSEQAGGEQYF. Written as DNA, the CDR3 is TGTGCCAGCAGTGAACAGGCGGGGGGCGAGCAGTATTTT. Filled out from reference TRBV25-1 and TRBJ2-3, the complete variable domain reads EADIYQTPRYLVIGTGKKITLECSQTMGHDKMYWYQQDPGMELHLIHYSYGVNSTEKGDLSSESTVSRIRTEHFPLTLESARPSHTSQYLCASSEQAGGEQYFGPGTRLTVL.